A single sample is the source of the 3 T cell receptor beta chains below, sequenced in a study of beta chain features in type 1 diabetes (dated 2018 in TCRdb). General study outcomes and caveats: A moderate but significant shortening of TCRB CDR3 length was observed in type 1 diabetes patients in all four CD4+ subsets.

Which antigens these TCRs recognize remains unknown. Receptors were amplified or captured by the immunoSEQ multiplex PCR assay. The entire isolated RNA was reverse transcribed using the High Capacity cDNA Reverse Transcription Kit, and thus expressed TCRB transcripts were sequenced. TCRdb retrieved this table from immuneACCESS and kept in-frame rearrangements only. Not all clones are present; in checked studies, unresolved V genes account for under half, and no reason is known for the remainder. The sample yields approximately 52,000 clones; about three fifths were counted once. Jointly, the top ten make up 0.25% to 0.35% of the sample. Sample: stem cell memory CD4+ T cells from blood. The sample's cell subset or site label, decoded: stem cell-like memory CD4+ T cells. These receptors all come from a woman aged 25 to 39 with type 1 diabetes.

The chain uses TRBV28 and TRBJ2-1, with no clear D. Germline V lookup: CDR1 MDHEN, CDR2 SYDVKM. CDR3 size: 12 residues. V was cut by 4 bases and J by 5 bases, with 6 bases left in between. The CDR3 DNA reads TGTGCCAGCAGTTCCCCAAACAATGAGCAGTTCTTC. Translation gives CASSSPNNEQFF.

This chain links TRBV7-2 with TRBJ2-1; TRBD2 matches 8 bases. This CDR3 has 17 residues. The germline V gene has CDR1 SGHTA and CDR2 FQGNSA. Trimming removed 6 bases from V and 7 bases from J; junction bases left unmatched: 17. The CDR3 sequence: CASSFPGGTRGRNEQFF. The CDR3 region has the DNA TGTGCCAGCAGTTTCCCGGGCGGGACTAGGGGTCGGAATGAGCAGTTCTTC. The full variable domain, completed using reference TRBV7-2 and TRBJ2-1, is GAGVSQSPSNKVTEKGKDVELRCDPISGHTALYWYRQSLGQGLEFLIYFQGNSAPDKSGLPSDRFSAERTGGSVSTLTIQRTQQEDSAVYLCASSFPGGTRGRNEQFFGPGTRLTVL.

This chain connects TRBV5-4 to TRBJ2-3, with 9 bases aligning to TRBD2. Germline CDR1 reads SGHNT; CDR2 reads YYREEE (reference sequence). Trimming removed 2 bases from V and 3 bases from J; junction bases left unmatched: 7. The CDR3 runs to 16 residues. CDR3 bases: TGTGCCAGCAGCTTCGGGCCACTAGCGGGTACAGATACGCAGTATTTT. Its protein product is CASSFGPLAGTDTQYF.